This TCR beta chain was captured in a study of blood T cell repertoires in COVID-19. Study information: T cells, B-cell-depleted T cells, or PBMCs provided the cDNA or gDNA that served as material.

This CDR3 spans 12 amino acids. Deletions cut 1 base from V and 9 bases from J, with 7 bases between. Germline CDR1 reads SGHTA; CDR2 reads FQGNSA. In the source study's methods: How many nucleated cells were present was estimated from reference gene primer amplification. The protocol was immunoSEQ multiplex PCR, while the TCRdb copy is restricted to in-frame clones and leaves out a portion. The V and J calls and the clone size are those of that table, but D and trimming were determined from the DNA. The sample lists roughly 150,000 clones, 90% to 95% occurring once. The V and J genes are TRBV7-2 and TRBJ1-5; perhaps TRBD1 as D (6 bases). The TCR originated in an older woman with COVID-19, enrolled during active disease. The sample taken for sequencing was peripheral blood. The CDR3 here is CASSLEGGPQHF. The DNA of the CDR3 is TGTGCCAGCAGCTTAGAAGGGGGGCCCCAGCATTTT.